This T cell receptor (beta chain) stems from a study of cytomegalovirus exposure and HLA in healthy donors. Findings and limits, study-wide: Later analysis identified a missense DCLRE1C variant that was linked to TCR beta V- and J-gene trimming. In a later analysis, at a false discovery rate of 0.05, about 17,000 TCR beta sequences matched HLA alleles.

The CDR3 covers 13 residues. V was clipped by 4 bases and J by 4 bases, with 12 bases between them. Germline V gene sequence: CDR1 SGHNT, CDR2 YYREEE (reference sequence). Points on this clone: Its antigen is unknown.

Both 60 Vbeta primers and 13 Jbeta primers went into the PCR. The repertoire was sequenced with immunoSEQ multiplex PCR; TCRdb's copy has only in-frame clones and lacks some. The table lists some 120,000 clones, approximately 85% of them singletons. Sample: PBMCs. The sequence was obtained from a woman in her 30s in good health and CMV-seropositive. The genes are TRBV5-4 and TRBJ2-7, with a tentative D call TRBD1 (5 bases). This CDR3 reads CASSEAPGYEQYF. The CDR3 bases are TGTGCCAGCAGCGAGGCGCCAGGGTACGAGCAGTACTTC.